Listed below are T cell receptor beta chains from one sample, sequenced in a study of cytomegalovirus exposure and HLA in healthy donors. TCRdb's copy holds only in-frame clones and misses some; the assay was immunoSEQ multiplex PCR. Here the sample spans around 120,000 clones, roughly 86% being singletons. The source material was PBMCs. The receptors derive from a man between 18 and 35 years old in good health and CMV-seronegative. The conserved cysteine and the conserved F or W are not part of the CDR3 here.

V gene: TRBV13
J gene: TRBJ2-4
CDR3 protein: ASSLWSSGKLAKNIQY

V gene: TRBV5-5
J gene: TRBJ2-5
CDR3 protein: ASSNTMETQY

V gene: TRBV9
J gene: TRBJ2-5
CDR3 protein: ASSVATGFVETQY

V gene: TRBV4-2
J gene: TRBJ2-7
CDR3 protein: ASSQDLEINEQY

V gene: TRBV28
J gene: TRBJ2-7
CDR3 protein: ASSRDRSSELEQY

V gene: TRBV7-8
J gene: TRBJ2-7
CDR3 protein: ASTSLAGDSYEQY

V gene: TRBV4-2
J gene: TRBJ1-5
CDR3 protein: ASSQESPGQPQH

V gene: TRBV6-1
J gene: TRBJ2-7
CDR3 protein: ASSEFRARGNEQY

V gene: TRBV12-5
J gene: TRBJ1-3
CDR3 protein: ASGVPGTSGNTIY

V gene: TRBV5-5
J gene: TRBJ1-6
CDR3 protein: ASSFQGTPNSPLH

V gene: TRBV11-3
J gene: TRBJ2-7
CDR3 protein: ASSAYSGASYEQY

V gene: TRBV6-4
J gene: TRBJ2-1
CDR3 protein: ASSKREGGYNEQF

V gene: TRBV2
J gene: TRBJ1-5
CDR3 protein: ASKQGRVGQPQH

V gene: TRBV30
J gene: TRBJ2-7
CDR3 protein: AWTSGRAYEQY

V gene: TRBV2
J gene: TRBJ1-1
CDR3 protein: ASTGWTDLV

V gene: TRBV25-1
J gene: TRBJ2-7
CDR3 protein: ATRAGQGFYEQY

V gene: TRBV6-1
J gene: TRBJ2-3
CDR3 protein: ASSVWGPQRDTQY

V gene: TRBV7-2
J gene: TRBJ2-3
CDR3 protein: ASSLVGRGPTDTQY

V gene: TRBV2
J gene: TRBJ2-1
CDR3 protein: ASTGLAGPEQF

V gene: TRBV4-1
J gene: TRBJ2-6
CDR3 protein: ASSQGDGANVLT

V gene: TRBV7-8
J gene: TRBJ2-7
CDR3 protein: ASSLGERVVGQY

V gene: TRBV7-7
J gene: TRBJ2-1
CDR3 protein: ASSPATRGARNEQF

V gene: TRBV7-2
J gene: TRBJ2-7
CDR3 protein: ASSLARGLGGEQY

V gene: TRBV5-5
J gene: TRBJ2-7
CDR3 protein: ASSLGTSSSYEQY

V gene: TRBV7-9
J gene: TRBJ2-3
CDR3 protein: ASSMSSGRGYTQY

V gene: TRBV2
J gene: TRBJ2-5
CDR3 protein: ASSLQGEETQY

V gene: TRBV6-4
J gene: TRBJ1-6
CDR3 protein: ASGGQPNSPLH

V gene: TRBV2
J gene: TRBJ2-3
CDR3 protein: ASRAGQGLLGTDTQY

V gene: TRBV18
J gene: TRBJ2-6
CDR3 protein: ASSPQGAQWANVLT

V gene: TRBV7-9
J gene: TRBJ1-1
CDR3 protein: ASSSGQTEAF

V gene: TRBV6-6
J gene: TRBJ1-3
CDR3 protein: ASSYSQGWIHPIY

V gene: TRBV7-9
J gene: TRBJ1-2
CDR3 protein: ASSFNRETRPYGYT

V gene: TRBV5-1
J gene: TRBJ2-2
CDR3 protein: ASSQGQGVGELF

V gene: TRBV18
J gene: TRBJ2-1
CDR3 protein: ASSPVGQLGNEQF

V gene: TRBV7-8
J gene: TRBJ2-7
CDR3 protein: ASSPPRDSTYEQY

V gene: TRBV19
J gene: TRBJ2-7
CDR3 protein: ASSAGGPYEQY

V gene: TRBV7-2
J gene: TRBJ2-7
CDR3 protein: ASSPRSTYEQY

V gene: TRBV30
J gene: TRBJ2-3
CDR3 protein: AWRGGWDRGTDTQY

V gene: TRBV30
J gene: TRBJ1-3
CDR3 protein: AWSPRGLDGNTIY

V gene: TRBV29-1
J gene: TRBJ1-2
CDR3 protein: SVDEGQQGLFGYT

V gene: TRBV7-9
J gene: TRBJ1-1
CDR3 protein: ASSTVTANTEAF